A selection of T cell receptor beta chains follows, all from one sample in a study of T cell responses to AZD1222 COVID-19 vaccine. Profiling relied on immunoSEQ multiplex PCR, and the TCRdb table lists in-frame clones only, not all of them. The sample records approximately 100,000 clones, roughly 90% being singletons. The source was peripheral blood, collected on day 0 of AZD1222 vaccination. Receptors originate from an adult in good health. CDR3s include the opening cysteine and the closing phenylalanine or tryptophan. The order of the fields is V gene, D gene, J gene, clone size, CDR3 protein, CDR3 DNA. The D gene is left open where the match is weak. Where a row states a size, it is once, few, many or the class of an expanded clone; other rows omit it.

V gene: TRBV5-1
D gene: TRBD1
J gene: TRBJ1-1
clone size: .
CDR3 protein: CASSYRGEANTEAFF
CDR3 DNA: TGCGCCAGCAGCTACAGGGGTGAGGCGAACACTGAAGCTTTCTTT

V gene: TRBV27
D gene: .
J gene: TRBJ2-1
clone size: .
CDR3 protein: CASRPWVDREQFF
CDR3 DNA: TGTGCCAGCAGGCCTTGGGTAGACAGGGAGCAGTTCTTC

V gene: TRBV7-8
D gene: .
J gene: TRBJ1-5
clone size: .
CDR3 protein: CASSFGTTLGQPQHF
CDR3 DNA: TGTGCCAGCAGCTTTGGGACAACCCTAGGTCAGCCCCAGCATTTT

V gene: TRBV7-9
D gene: .
J gene: TRBJ1-2
clone size: once
CDR3 protein: CASSLAIPNYGYTF
CDR3 DNA: TGTGCCAGCAGCTTAGCCATACCCAACTATGGCTACACCTTC

V gene: TRBV4-2
D gene: TRBD1
J gene: TRBJ1-5
clone size: once
CDR3 protein: CASSLTRRGTGEGDQPQHF
CDR3 DNA: TGTGCCAGCAGCCTTACCCGCCGCGGGACAGGGGAGGGGGATCAGCCCCAGCATTTT

V gene: TRBV30
D gene: .
J gene: TRBJ2-5
clone size: .
CDR3 protein: CAWSRMTQETQYF
CDR3 DNA: TGTGCCTGGAGTCGAATGACCCAAGAGACCCAGTACTTC

V gene: TRBV18
D gene: TRBD1
J gene: TRBJ1-1
clone size: .
CDR3 protein: CASSARQGEYTEAFF
CDR3 DNA: TGTGCCAGCTCAGCTCGACAGGGGGAGTACACTGAAGCTTTCTTT

V gene: TRBV23-1
D gene: .
J gene: TRBJ2-6
clone size: .
CDR3 protein: CASSLRQVPSGANVLTF
CDR3 DNA: TGCGCCAGCAGTCTCAGACAGGTGCCCTCTGGGGCCAACGTCCTGACTTTC

V gene: TRBV12-2
D gene: .
J gene: TRBJ2-1
clone size: once
CDR3 protein: CASRFALTRDPIFGNEQFF
CDR3 DNA: TGTGCAAGTCGCTTCGCGCTTACTAGGGACCCCATCTTCGGCAATGAGCAGTTCTTC

V gene: TRBV2
D gene: .
J gene: TRBJ1-2
clone size: .
CDR3 protein: CASSDRQSRRDGYTF
CDR3 DNA: TGTGCCAGCAGTGATCGACAGTCTCGGAGGGATGGCTACACCTTC

V gene: TRBV11-3
D gene: TRBD2
J gene: TRBJ2-1
clone size: .
CDR3 protein: CASTVRRGGYNEQFF
CDR3 DNA: TGTGCCAGCACCGTACGACGGGGGGGGTACAATGAGCAGTTCTTC

V gene: TRBV27
D gene: .
J gene: TRBJ1-6
clone size: .
CDR3 protein: CASSLPGANSPLHF
CDR3 DNA: TGTGCCAGCAGCCTACCCGGGGCTAATTCACCCCTCCACTTT

V gene: TRBV27
D gene: TRBD2
J gene: TRBJ2-7
clone size: once
CDR3 protein: CASSLSPATSGNYEQYF
CDR3 DNA: TGTGCCAGCAGTTTATCTCCGGCGACTAGCGGGAACTACGAGCAGTACTTC

V gene: TRBV18
D gene: TRBD1
J gene: TRBJ1-2
clone size: once
CDR3 protein: CASSPNTGEDNYGYTF
CDR3 DNA: TGTGCCAGCTCACCAAATACAGGGGAGGATAACTATGGCTACACCTTC

V gene: TRBV30
D gene: .
J gene: TRBJ2-7
clone size: .
CDR3 protein: CAWRKGGSYEQYF
CDR3 DNA: TGTGCCTGGAGAAAGGGTGGGTCCTACGAGCAGTACTTC

V gene: TRBV4-3
D gene: .
J gene: TRBJ1-1
clone size: .
CDR3 protein: CASSPQSSANTEAFF
CDR3 DNA: TGCGCCAGCTCCCCTCAATCCTCGGCTAACACTGAAGCTTTCTTT

V gene: TRBV19
D gene: TRBD1
J gene: TRBJ1-1
clone size: once
CDR3 protein: CASTFTRGSSTEAFF
CDR3 DNA: TGTGCCAGTACCTTCACCAGGGGGTCGTCCACTGAAGCTTTCTTT

V gene: TRBV11-3
D gene: .
J gene: TRBJ1-2
clone size: .
CDR3 protein: CASSLRVGGYTF
CDR3 DNA: TGTGCCAGCAGCTTGAGAGTTGGGGGCTACACCTTC

V gene: TRBV10-3
D gene: TRBD1
J gene: TRBJ1-5
clone size: .
CDR3 protein: CAISAGGQGQPQHF
CDR3 DNA: TGTGCCATCAGTGCAGGGGGCCAGGGACAGCCCCAGCATTTT

V gene: TRBV11-2
D gene: .
J gene: TRBJ2-2
clone size: .
CDR3 protein: CASSLGSDTGELFF
CDR3 DNA: TGTGCCAGCAGCTTAGGGTCGGACACCGGGGAGCTGTTTTTT

V gene: TRBV6-2/TRBV6-3
D gene: .
J gene: TRBJ2-7
clone size: .
CDR3 protein: CASSLGKGSYEQYF
CDR3 DNA: TGTGCCAGCAGTTTAGGGAAAGGCTCCTACGAGCAGTACTTC

V gene: TRBV4-3
D gene: .
J gene: TRBJ1-4
clone size: .
CDR3 protein: CASSQVFPSPTNEKLFF
CDR3 DNA: TGCGCCAGCAGCCAAGTATTCCCCAGCCCAACTAATGAAAAACTGTTTTTT

V gene: TRBV6-5
D gene: .
J gene: TRBJ1-1
clone size: .
CDR3 protein: CASNSRWENTEAFF
CDR3 DNA: TGTGCCAGCAACTCCCGATGGGAGAACACTGAAGCTTTCTTT

V gene: TRBV10-3
D gene: .
J gene: TRBJ1-6
clone size: few
CDR3 protein: CAISEYDSTDSPLHF
CDR3 DNA: TGTGCCATCAGTGAGTACGACTCGACAGATTCACCCCTCCACTTT

V gene: TRBV30
D gene: .
J gene: TRBJ2-6
clone size: .
CDR3 protein: CARDNLYSGANVLTF
CDR3 DNA: TGTGCCCGGGACAACCTTTACTCTGGGGCCAACGTCCTGACTTTC

V gene: TRBV19
D gene: .
J gene: TRBJ1-4
clone size: .
CDR3 protein: CASSIGSTNEKLFF
CDR3 DNA: TGTGCCAGTAGTATTGGCAGCACTAATGAAAAACTGTTTTTT

V gene: TRBV6-5
D gene: .
J gene: TRBJ1-3
clone size: .
CDR3 protein: CASSYSRSSGNTIYF
CDR3 DNA: TGTGCCAGCAGTTACTCGAGGAGCTCTGGAAACACCATATATTTT

V gene: TRBV5-6
D gene: .
J gene: TRBJ1-4
clone size: .
CDR3 protein: CASSPRYRDEKLFF
CDR3 DNA: TGTGCCAGCAGTCCTCGGTACCGCGATGAAAAACTGTTTTTT

V gene: TRBV11-2
D gene: TRBD2
J gene: TRBJ2-1
clone size: .
CDR3 protein: CASTLRGSGIVHEQFF
CDR3 DNA: TGTGCCAGCACCCTCCGTGGTAGCGGGATTGTTCATGAGCAGTTCTTC

V gene: TRBV4-1
D gene: .
J gene: TRBJ2-2
clone size: once
CDR3 protein: CASSHTPGELFF
CDR3 DNA: TGCGCCAGCAGCCACACTCCCGGGGAGCTGTTTTTT

V gene: TRBV19
D gene: .
J gene: TRBJ1-5
clone size: .
CDR3 protein: CASSPPGRRGNQPQHF
CDR3 DNA: TGTGCCAGTAGTCCCCCAGGCCGACGGGGCAATCAGCCCCAGCATTTT

V gene: TRBV21-1
D gene: .
J gene: TRBJ2-1
clone size: once
CDR3 protein: CASRRGSGGGANNEQFF
CDR3 DNA: TGTGCCAGCCGCAGGGGTAGTGGCGGGGGGGCCAACAATGAGCAGTTCTTC

V gene: TRBV7-3
D gene: .
J gene: TRBJ2-1
clone size: .
CDR3 protein: CASSLAGVWNEQFF
CDR3 DNA: TGTGCCAGCAGCCTAGCAGGGGTATGGAATGAGCAGTTCTTC

V gene: TRBV27
D gene: .
J gene: TRBJ1-2
clone size: .
CDR3 protein: CASNTRAGDGYTF
CDR3 DNA: TGTGCCAGCAATACTAGGGCAGGGGATGGCTACACCTTC

V gene: TRBV6-5
D gene: .
J gene: TRBJ2-7
clone size: .
CDR3 protein: CASSYTRQAYEQYF
CDR3 DNA: TGTGCCAGCAGTTACACCAGGCAGGCCTACGAGCAGTACTTC

V gene: TRBV5-4
D gene: TRBD2
J gene: TRBJ2-5
clone size: .
CDR3 protein: CASSFARGSETQYF
CDR3 DNA: TGTGCCAGCAGCTTCGCTCGCGGGAGTGAGACCCAGTACTTC

V gene: TRBV6-5
D gene: TRBD1
J gene: TRBJ1-5
clone size: once
CDR3 protein: CASSYGRGQINQPQHF
CDR3 DNA: TGTGCCAGCAGTTACGGTCGGGGACAGATCAATCAGCCCCAGCATTTT

V gene: TRBV13
D gene: TRBD2
J gene: TRBJ2-1
clone size: few
CDR3 protein: CASSPSSLAGGHNEQFF
CDR3 DNA: TGTGCCAGCAGCCCCAGCTCGTTAGCGGGAGGGCACAATGAGCAGTTCTTC

V gene: TRBV6-2/TRBV6-3
D gene: TRBD2
J gene: TRBJ2-1
clone size: .
CDR3 protein: CASSTPRLAGGLEQFF
CDR3 DNA: TGTGCCAGCAGTACCCCTCGACTAGCGGGGGGTCTGGAGCAGTTCTTC

V gene: TRBV27
D gene: TRBD2
J gene: TRBJ2-2
clone size: .
CDR3 protein: CASSLGLAGGPGTGELFF
CDR3 DNA: TGTGCCAGCAGTTTGGGACTAGCGGGAGGGCCGGGCACCGGGGAGCTGTTTTTT

V gene: TRBV30
D gene: .
J gene: TRBJ1-2
clone size: .
CDR3 protein: CAWSGVSGSDGYTF
CDR3 DNA: TGTGCCTGGAGTGGAGTGTCAGGGTCGGATGGCTACACCTTC

V gene: TRBV5-8
D gene: .
J gene: TRBJ1-1
clone size: .
CDR3 protein: CASRFLTGVGNTEAFF
CDR3 DNA: TGTGCCAGCAGATTTCTTACAGGAGTGGGAAACACTGAAGCTTTCTTT

V gene: TRBV7-2
D gene: .
J gene: TRBJ2-3
clone size: .
CDR3 protein: CASSLESRDTQYF
CDR3 DNA: TGTGCCAGCAGCTTAGAGAGCCGAGATACGCAGTATTTT

V gene: TRBV27
D gene: TRBD2
J gene: TRBJ2-1
clone size: .
CDR3 protein: CASRTSGSYNEQFF
CDR3 DNA: TGTGCCAGCCGTACTAGCGGGAGTTACAATGAGCAGTTCTTC

V gene: TRBV5-1
D gene: .
J gene: TRBJ2-3
clone size: .
CDR3 protein: CASSSRSGPDTQYF
CDR3 DNA: TGCGCCAGCAGCTCTAGGTCCGGGCCAGATACGCAGTATTTT

V gene: TRBV7-2
D gene: .
J gene: TRBJ1-4
clone size: .
CDR3 protein: CASSRPGQLNEKLFF
CDR3 DNA: TGTGCCAGCAGCCGCCCCGGCCAGCTTAATGAAAAACTGTTTTTT

V gene: TRBV30
D gene: TRBD1
J gene: TRBJ1-5
clone size: .
CDR3 protein: CAWSQDRGELPQHF
CDR3 DNA: TGTGCCTGGAGCCAGGACAGGGGGGAGTTACCCCAGCATTTT

V gene: TRBV6-5
D gene: .
J gene: TRBJ1-2
clone size: .
CDR3 protein: CASSYSPGGGYGYTF
CDR3 DNA: TGTGCCAGCAGTTACTCGCCGGGGGGCGGCTATGGCTACACCTTC

V gene: TRBV27
D gene: .
J gene: TRBJ2-7
clone size: .
CDR3 protein: CASSLAGSYYEQYF
CDR3 DNA: TGTGCCAGCAGTTTAGCGGGTTCCTACTACGAGCAGTACTTC

V gene: TRBV19
D gene: .
J gene: TRBJ1-4
clone size: .
CDR3 protein: CASRDPGRGNEKLFF
CDR3 DNA: TGTGCCAGTAGGGATCCGGGACGGGGGAATGAAAAACTGTTTTTT

V gene: TRBV7-2
D gene: .
J gene: TRBJ1-1
clone size: .
CDR3 protein: CASSLVPATEAFF
CDR3 DNA: TGTGCCAGCAGCTTAGTGCCGGCCACTGAAGCTTTCTTT

V gene: TRBV7-8
D gene: TRBD1
J gene: TRBJ1-2
clone size: .
CDR3 protein: CASSLKGAIANYGYTF
CDR3 DNA: TGTGCCAGCAGCTTAAAGGGGGCTATAGCTAACTATGGCTACACCTTC